These T cell receptor beta chains were read from a single sample in a study of cytomegalovirus exposure and HLA in healthy donors. Only in-frame clones appear in the TCRdb table, and some are missing; sequencing was by immunoSEQ multiplex PCR. The sample consists of 100,000 to 130,000 clones, about 80% of them appearing once. The specimen sequenced was PBMCs. These receptors were obtained from a man aged 30 to 39 in good health and CMV-seronegative. Both conserved end residues are part of each CDR3. The order of the fields is V gene, clone size, D gene, J gene, CDR3 protein, CDR3 DNA. The D gene is left open where the match is weak. Clone size is given for some rows only: seen once, a few or many times, or a class if the clone is expanded.

v_call: TRBV28
clone_size: NA
d_call: NA
j_call: TRBJ1-4
cdr3_aa: CASSLVVRGKLFF
cdr3_nt: TGTGCCAGCAGTTTAGTGGTCCGCGGAAAACTGTTTTTT

v_call: TRBV19
clone_size: NA
d_call: TRBD1
j_call: TRBJ2-5
cdr3_aa: CASSTSTGDFETQYF
cdr3_nt: TGTGCCAGTAGTACCTCGACAGGGGACTTTGAGACCCAGTACTTC

v_call: TRBV7-8
clone_size: NA
d_call: TRBD2
j_call: TRBJ2-3
cdr3_aa: CASSPIPPSGSGDTQYF
cdr3_nt: TGTGCCAGCAGCCCCATCCCACCTAGCGGTTCGGGGGATACGCAGTATTTT

v_call: TRBV19
clone_size: many
d_call: TRBD1
j_call: TRBJ1-5
cdr3_aa: CASSPRTGRMENQPQHF
cdr3_nt: TGTGCCAGTAGTCCACGGACAGGGAGGATGGAGAATCAGCCCCAGCATTTT

v_call: TRBV5-5
clone_size: NA
d_call: NA
j_call: TRBJ2-5
cdr3_aa: CASGTGQMRQETQYF
cdr3_nt: TGTGCCAGCGGCACAGGGCAGATGAGGCAAGAGACCCAGTACTTC

v_call: TRBV6-6
clone_size: NA
d_call: TRBD1
j_call: TRBJ2-7
cdr3_aa: CASSYSRDRGVEQYF
cdr3_nt: TGTGCCAGCAGTTACTCAAGGGACAGGGGTGTCGAGCAGTACTTC

v_call: TRBV5-1
clone_size: NA
d_call: NA
j_call: TRBJ2-3
cdr3_aa: CASSPSFGGVTDTQYF
cdr3_nt: TGCGCCAGCAGCCCGTCTTTCGGCGGGGTAACAGATACGCAGTATTTT

v_call: TRBV6-6
clone_size: NA
d_call: TRBD2
j_call: TRBJ2-7
cdr3_aa: CASSYSTKGLVHEQYF
cdr3_nt: TGTGCCAGCAGTTACTCGACAAAGGGACTAGTCCACGAGCAGTACTTC

v_call: TRBV7-9
clone_size: NA
d_call: TRBD1
j_call: TRBJ2-7
cdr3_aa: CASSFGTGVGQYF
cdr3_nt: TGTGCCAGCAGCTTCGGGACAGGGGTGGGGCAGTACTTC

v_call: TRBV19
clone_size: NA
d_call: TRBD1
j_call: TRBJ2-5
cdr3_aa: CASSIQTGVETQYF
cdr3_nt: TGTGCCAGTAGTATCCAAACAGGGGTAGAGACCCAGTACTTC

v_call: TRBV10-3
clone_size: NA
d_call: NA
j_call: TRBJ2-7
cdr3_aa: CAISESKQIPYEQYF
cdr3_nt: TGTGCCATCAGTGAGTCGAAACAGATACCCTACGAGCAGTACTTC

v_call: TRBV27
clone_size: NA
d_call: NA
j_call: TRBJ2-7
cdr3_aa: CASSFQLTTYEQYF
cdr3_nt: TGTGCCAGCAGTTTTCAGCTCACTACCTACGAGCAGTACTTC

v_call: TRBV5-1
clone_size: NA
d_call: TRBD1
j_call: TRBJ1-1
cdr3_aa: CASSLQGIEWNTEAFF
cdr3_nt: TGCGCCAGCAGCTTACAGGGGATAGAGTGGAACACTGAAGCTTTCTTT

v_call: TRBV5-1
clone_size: NA
d_call: TRBD2
j_call: TRBJ2-1
cdr3_aa: CASSPPTSGTYNEQFF
cdr3_nt: TGCGCCAGCAGCCCACCTACTAGCGGGACCTACAATGAGCAGTTCTTC

v_call: TRBV12-5
clone_size: NA
d_call: TRBD2
j_call: TRBJ2-1
cdr3_aa: CASGLLSSIAGALYNEQFF
cdr3_nt: TGTGCTAGTGGTTTGCTCTCTTCCATAGCGGGGGCCCTCTACAATGAGCAGTTCTTC

v_call: TRBV7-9
clone_size: NA
d_call: TRBD1
j_call: TRBJ2-7
cdr3_aa: CASSLGGQGYEQYF
cdr3_nt: TGTGCCAGCAGCTTAGGGGGACAGGGTTACGAGCAGTACTTC

v_call: TRBV4-1
clone_size: NA
d_call: TRBD2
j_call: TRBJ2-2
cdr3_aa: CASSQGVGGITGELFF
cdr3_nt: TGCGCCAGCAGCCAAGGAGTCGGGGGGATTACCGGGGAGCTGTTTTTT

v_call: TRBV4-1
clone_size: NA
d_call: TRBD2
j_call: TRBJ2-3
cdr3_aa: CASSQDSVGGTRTDTQYF
cdr3_nt: TGCGCCAGCAGCCAAGATTCCGTCGGAGGGACTAGAACAGATACGCAGTATTTT

v_call: TRBV10-3
clone_size: NA
d_call: TRBD1
j_call: TRBJ1-1
cdr3_aa: CAISYGTGRTEAFF
cdr3_nt: TGTGCCATCAGTTATGGGACAGGGAGGACTGAAGCTTTCTTT

v_call: TRBV28
clone_size: NA
d_call: NA
j_call: TRBJ2-5
cdr3_aa: CASNARAGTQETQYF
cdr3_nt: TGTGCCAGCAACGCCAGGGCAGGAACTCAAGAGACCCAGTACTTC

v_call: TRBV6-5
clone_size: NA
d_call: NA
j_call: TRBJ2-7
cdr3_aa: CASGYRVGNEQYF
cdr3_nt: TGTGCCAGCGGATACAGGGTAGGCAACGAGCAGTACTTC

v_call: TRBV10-3
clone_size: few
d_call: TRBD2
j_call: TRBJ2-5
cdr3_aa: CAITATSGGDQETQYF
cdr3_nt: TGTGCCATCACCGCGACTAGCGGGGGGGACCAAGAGACCCAGTACTTC

v_call: TRBV5-4
clone_size: NA
d_call: NA
j_call: TRBJ2-1
cdr3_aa: CASSLINEQFF
cdr3_nt: TGTGCCAGCAGCTTGATAAATGAGCAGTTCTTC

v_call: TRBV6-1
clone_size: NA
d_call: NA
j_call: TRBJ2-7
cdr3_aa: CASRNTFGAAYEQYF
cdr3_nt: TGTGCCAGCAGGAACACTTTCGGAGCGGCCTACGAGCAGTACTTC

v_call: TRBV9
clone_size: NA
d_call: TRBD1
j_call: TRBJ2-5
cdr3_aa: CASSVEAGGLETQYF
cdr3_nt: TGTGCCAGCAGCGTAGAGGCAGGGGGCTTGGAGACCCAGTACTTC

v_call: TRBV9
clone_size: once
d_call: TRBD2
j_call: TRBJ2-2
cdr3_aa: CASSPGLAGGVGELFF
cdr3_nt: TGTGCCAGCAGCCCCGGACTAGCGGGAGGCGTCGGGGAGCTGTTTTTT

v_call: TRBV15
clone_size: NA
d_call: NA
j_call: TRBJ2-1
cdr3_aa: CATSRDQGTGEQFF
cdr3_nt: TGTGCCACCAGCAGAGATCAGGGGACCGGTGAGCAGTTCTTC

v_call: TRBV18
clone_size: NA
d_call: NA
j_call: TRBJ2-5
cdr3_aa: CASSRRDSQETQYF
cdr3_nt: TGTGCCAGCTCTCGGCGGGACTCGCAAGAGACCCAGTACTTC

v_call: TRBV7-9
clone_size: few
d_call: TRBD2
j_call: TRBJ2-5
cdr3_aa: CASSLVLAGGQETQYF
cdr3_nt: TGTGCCAGCAGCTTAGTACTAGCGGGGGGGCAAGAGACCCAGTACTTC

v_call: TRBV2
clone_size: NA
d_call: TRBD1
j_call: TRBJ1-5
cdr3_aa: CASRDTGGNQPQHF
cdr3_nt: TGTGCCAGCAGAGACACAGGGGGCAATCAGCCCCAGCATTTT

v_call: TRBV5-6
clone_size: NA
d_call: NA
j_call: TRBJ1-2
cdr3_aa: CASSRMTEAPTGTRGYTF
cdr3_nt: TGTGCCAGCAGCCGCATGACAGAGGCCCCAACAGGGACCAGGGGCTACACCTTC

v_call: TRBV11-2
clone_size: NA
d_call: TRBD1
j_call: TRBJ1-2
cdr3_aa: CASSLAGTGGAYYGYTF
cdr3_nt: TGTGCCAGCAGCTTAGCAGGGACAGGGGGCGCTTATTATGGCTACACCTTC